This T cell receptor (beta chain) derives from a study of T cells expressing NK-cell markers. About the research overall: According to the study, TCR beta repertoires originated from sorted CD3+CD56+NKG2C+, CD3+CD56+NKG2C- and CD3+CD56-NKG2C+ T cells. Among the eight sequenced donors, seven tested HCMV-seropositive and one tested seronegative. Notes on the study in general: Dominant NKG2C+ clonotypes in a handful of donors made up roughly 1.0-7.0% of CD8+ T cells.

A remark on this clonotype: Its antigen is as yet unknown.

UMIs were included in TCR beta cDNA generated by 5'RACE template switching. TCRdb reprocessed the 5' RACE reads and reports one entry per CDR3 protein, with no DNA. This listing includes almost 450,000 distinct CDR3 sequences. CDR3 length equals 14 residues. Germline V lookup: CDR1 SGHRS, CDR2 YFSETQ. Sequences were obtained from blood T cells: a sorted CD56 or NKG2C T cell subset, CD4+ or CD8+ T cells, or bulk PBMC T cells (not recorded which). The J gene is TRBJ2-1, the V gene TRBV5-1. This receptor was taken from a woman between 18 and 75 years old in good health. The CDR3 region is CASSLDGSGNEQFF. Full variable domain (remainder filled in from reference TRBV5-1 and TRBJ2-1): KAGVTQTPRYLIKTRGQQVTLSCSPISGHRSVSWYQQTPGQGLQFLFEYFSETQRNKGNFPGRFSGRQFSNSRSEMNVSTLELGDSALYLCASSLDGSGNEQFFGPGTRLTVL.